This TCR beta chain stems from a study of cytomegalovirus exposure and HLA in healthy donors. Background on the study: Within an early data release were around 87 million unique TCRs drawn from HLA-typed donors. Notes on the study in general: The study listed under 200 cytomegalovirus-associated TCR beta chains. In a later analysis, compared with equally common non-associated chains, HLA-associated beta chains were more expanded.

This PCR relied on a set of 60 Vbeta primers and 13 Jbeta primers. Measured with immunoSEQ multiplex PCR; TCRdb has only the in-frame clones, and not every one. The table includes over 25,000 clones, about 60% detected once. Likely unrecorded immune exposures existed in these nominally healthy donors. In its sample, this clone was seen a few times. Its antigen remains unidentified. Specimen: PBMCs. The TCR comes from a male donor in good health and CMV-seropositive.

CDR3 amino acids: CASSLGFGGEQYF. As DNA, the CDR3 is TGTGCCAGCAGCTTAGGGTTTGGCGGGGAGCAGTACTTC. The chain joins TRBV7-2 to TRBJ2-7; possibly TRBD2 for D (5 bases). V was shortened by 1 base and J by 7 bases, with 11 bases between the two germline ends. Per germline, CDR1 SGHTA and CDR2 FQGNSA. The CDR3 is made up of 13 amino acids.